Each of the 5 T cell receptor beta chains below was sequenced from the same sample in a study of graft-versus-host responses after intestinal transplantation. TCRdb's copy holds only in-frame clones and misses some; the assay was immunoSEQ multiplex PCR. This table has some 110,000 clones, approximately 90% appearing once. Their antigens remain unidentified. Sample: unstimulated CD4+ T cells sorted from spleen or lymph node cells, taken before transplant. The receptors stem from a human donor who was the organ donor for an intestinal transplant.

Here the CDR3 reads CASSATGGRGNTIYF. The CDR3 bases are TGTGCCAGCAGCGCCACAGGGGGCCGGGGAAACACCATATATTTT. The chain has TRBV7-9 and TRBJ1-3; 9 nucleotides match TRBD1. There are 15 residues in the CDR3. CDR1 is SEHNR, CDR2 FQNEAQ, per germline (reference sequence). V dropped 5 bases and J dropped 4; count of bases not matched to a gene: 6.

The chain joins TRBV19 to TRBJ2-3, with TRBD1 matching over 9 bases. Germline values: CDR1 LNHDA, CDR2 SQIVND (reference sequence). This CDR3 comprises 15 residues. V lost 5 bases to trimming and J lost 6 bases; unmatched junction nucleotides: 9. For the CDR3, the DNA is TGTGCCAGTAGTCCCACAGGGGGCCCAAGGGATACGCAGTATTTT. Residues: CASSPTGGPRDTQYF.

This sequence joins TRBV15 and TRBJ1-4; D not certain. Germline V gene data show CDR1 as LNHNV and CDR2 as YYDKDF (reference sequence). The CDR3 is made up of 16 amino acids. Trimming cost V 1 base and J 5 bases, with 14 bases left between them. The CDR3, as DNA: TGTGCCACCAGCAGAGGGTTAGGGAGAAGAAATGAAAAACTGTTTTTT. Encoded protein: CATSRGLGRRNEKLFF.

The CDR3 sequence: CASSWGTSFGEQFF. CDR3 sequence (DNA): TGTGCCAGCTCCTGGGGAACCTCCTTCGGTGAGCAGTTCTTC. This chain connects TRBV18 to TRBJ2-1, with D unresolved. This CDR3 spans 14 amino acids. In germline, CDR1 is KGHSH, CDR2 LQKENI. The ends were cut back, 6 bases at V and 9 bases at J, with 18 bases in the middle.

The genes are TRBV18 and TRBJ2-3; D unclear. CDR1 is KGHSH, CDR2 LQKENI, per germline. Trimming shortened V by 3 bases and J by 5 bases, and 9 bases separated the two germline ends. The CDR3 is 13 amino acids. As DNA, the CDR3 is TGTGCCAGCTCACCTATGTGGGGAGATACGCAGTATTTT. Protein sequence: CASSPMWGDTQYF.